Below are 14 T cell receptor beta chains sequenced from a single sample in a study of blood T cells in healthy people across ages. Together with a sample-barcoded 5' primer, a J-beta primer mix was included in a second PCR lasting 7 to 11 cycles. TCRdb independently ran MiXCR on the 5' RACE reads; one entry per CDR3 protein. The sample has approximately 900,000 distinct CDR3 sequences, about 29% seen once; the top ten hold 10%. Another study also made use of these data, one on T cells of mothers and their children.

The sequencing sample was made of blood. Receptor source: a woman in her thirties or forties in good health.

Remarks on this clonotype: A clone one base away is much larger, so this may be a read error. The gene calls are TRBV20-1 and TRBJ2-7; D unresolved. CDR3 length equals 16 residues. Germline V gene sequence: CDR1 DFQATT, CDR2 SNEGSKA (reference sequence). CDR3 bases: TGCGGTGCTAGAGATCTTGGAAGGTATAGCTCCTACGAGCAGTACTTC. Amino acids: CGARDLGRYSSYEQYF.

The rearrangement uses TRBV18 and TRBJ2-7, with TRBD1 matching over 7 bases. V gave up 5 bases and J gave up 3 bases; unmatched junction bases: 7. The germline V gene has CDR1 KGHSH and CDR2 LQKENI. This CDR3 comprises 14 residues. As DNA, the CDR3 is TGTGCCAGCTCAAACGGGACAGTCTTCTACGAGCAGTACTTC. This gives the protein CASSNGTVFYEQYF.

This clonotype was picked up a small number of times. The chain couples TRBV6-2 or TRBV6-3 to TRBJ2-5, with TRBD2 matching over 7 bases. The junction had 5 bases not matched to a gene; V was cut back by 6 bases and J by 1 base. In germline, CDR1 is MNHEY, CDR2 SVGEGT. This CDR3 is built from 14 residues. The CDR3 sequence is CASSQAGVQETQYF. The CDR3 bases are TGTGCCAGCAGCCAGGCGGGAGTCCAAGAGACCCAGTACTTC.

The chain joins TRBV5-1 to TRBJ2-2; no clear D gene. Germline CDR1 and CDR2: SGHRS and YFSETQ. The CDR3 has 13 amino acids. The germline V and J ends were trimmed by 3 bases and 6 bases, with 9 bases remaining between them. CDR3 region: CASSSRDAGELFF. The CDR3 bases are TGCGCCAGCAGCTCCAGAGATGCCGGGGAGCTGTTTTTT.

Ten or more counts support this clonotype. The chain links TRBV5-6 to TRBJ2-5; the match to TRBD2 covers 8 bases. V lost 4 bases and J lost 3; bases outside the gene matches: 8. The germline gives CDR1 SGHDT, CDR2 YYEEEE. The CDR3 is 15 amino acids. The CDR3 loop reads CASSRSPTSEETQYF. DNA for the CDR3: TGTGCCAGCAGCCGCTCACCGACTAGCGAAGAGACCCAGTACTTC.

This clonotype was counted a few times. The J gene is TRBJ1-5, the V gene TRBV12-3 or TRBV12-4; D remains unclear. Trimming pared 3 bases from V and 6 bases from J, leaving 12 bases between. The CDR3 is made up of 14 amino acids. The CDR3 region is CASSFRRVGQPQHF. DNA for the CDR3: TGTGCCAGCAGTTTCCGAAGGGTAGGTCAGCCCCAGCATTTT.

This clonotype appeared a few times. The rearrangement links TRBV25-1 to TRBJ1-1; no definite D call. The V gene lost 4 bases and the J gene lost 0 bases, with 9 bases spanning the gap. The CDR3 has 14 amino acids. Germline V lookup: CDR1 MGHDK, CDR2 SYGVNS. The CDR3 protein is CASSGRPLNTEAFF. CDR3 nucleotides: TGTGCCAGCAGTGGAAGGCCACTGAACACTGAAGCTTTCTTT. The full variable domain, in which reference TRBV25-1 and TRBJ1-1 provide the parts outside the CDR3, is EADIYQTPRYLVIGTGKKITLECSQTMGHDKMYWYQQDPGMELHLIHYSYGVNSTEKGDLSSESTVSRIRTEHFPLTLESARPSHTSQYLCASSGRPLNTEAFFGQGTRLTVV.

J is TRBJ2-3 and V is TRBV9; D is unresolved. Germline V gene lookup returns CDR1 SGDLS and CDR2 YYNGEE. V shed 0 bases and J shed 8 bases, with 19 bases lying between them. The CDR3 length is 16 residues. The CDR3 bases are TGTGCCAGCAGCGTAGCCCGAGGTGTGGGCGGCGGTACGCAGTATTTT. Translating it yields CASSVARGVGGGTQYF.

A note on this clonotype: With a much larger clone just one base away, this may be a read error. The genes are TRBV27 and TRBJ2-7; 8 bases agree with TRBD2. The CDR3 is 14 amino acids. The germline V gene encodes CDR1 MNHEY and CDR2 SMNVEV (reference sequence). The CDR3 sequence: CASSSGTSSYGQYF. Here the CDR3 DNA reads TGTGCCAGCAGTTCTGGGACTAGTTCTTACGGGCAGTACTTC.

The rearrangement joins TRBV4-2 to TRBJ2-1; D unresolved. CDR1 LGHNA and CDR2 YNFKEQ come from the germline V gene. The CDR3 has 15 residues. Trimming pared 5 bases from V and 7 bases from J, leaving 18 bases between. CDR3 loop: CASSNRAPSGNEQFF. CDR3 in DNA: TGTGCCAGCAGCAACCGGGCCCCGTCCGGAAATGAGCAGTTCTTC.

This clonotype has just a few counts. As DNA, the CDR3 is TGTGCCACCAGTGACCCTAGGGAGGGATCTGCTGGGGCCAACGTCCTGACTTTC. Its protein product is CATSDPREGSAGANVLTF. The chain couples TRBV24-1 to TRBJ2-6, with TRBD2 identical over 7 bases. With V trimmed by 4 bases and J by 2 bases, 10 bases remained unmatched. Germline CDR1 reads KGHDR; CDR2 reads SFDVKD. CDR3 length: 18 residues.

The CDR3 region has the DNA TGTGCCAGCAGTTTAGTCGGGGGACGTAAGACCCAGTACTTC. This encodes CASSLVGGRKTQYF. The chain joins TRBV28 to TRBJ2-5; possible D gene TRBD2, 6 bases. Germline V gives CDR1 MDHEN, CDR2 SYDVKM. The CDR3 extends over 14 amino acids. V lost 2 bases to trimming and J lost 6 bases, with 13 bases between them.

The genes are TRBV12-3 or TRBV12-4 and TRBJ1-5; D may be TRBD1 (5 bases). This CDR3 contains 16 residues. V lost 1 base and J lost 4, with 14 bases in between. The CDR3 coding sequence is TGTGCCAGCAGTTTAGAGCGCAGGGCGGGAAATCAGCCCCAGCATTTT. Its protein product is CASSLERRAGNQPQHF.

This clonotype was counted between two and nine times. The rearrangement links TRBV24-1 to TRBJ2-1, with a tentative D call TRBD2 (5 bases). In germline, CDR1 is KGHDR, CDR2 SFDVKD. V lost 0 bases and J 6 bases, leaving 11 bases between the germline ends. This CDR3 has 15 amino acids. Here the CDR3 DNA reads TGTGCCACCAGTGATTTGCCGGGCAGCGGCAATGAGCAGTTCTTC. Translating it yields CATSDLPGSGNEQFF.